These T cell receptor beta chains were read from a single sample in a study of cytomegalovirus exposure and HLA in healthy donors. Data came from immunoSEQ multiplex PCR; TCRdb stores just in-frame clones and leaves some out. The sample yields some 160,000 clones, less than 85% seen once. The sequencing sample was made of PBMCs. The origin of the receptors is a middle-aged man in good health and CMV-seronegative. Each CDR3 is given with its conserved first and last residue. A D gene is named only where the DNA matches it firmly. Clone size is given for some rows only: seen once, a few or many times, or a class if the clone is expanded.

TRBJ1-1,TRBV2,NA,NA,CASRSGLGTEAFF,TGTGCCAGCAGGTCAGGTTTAGGCACTGAAGCTTTCTTT
TRBJ1-2,TRBV5-4,NA,TRBD1,CASSLDRGFGYTF,TGTGCCAGCAGTTTGGACAGGGGGTTTGGCTACACCTTC
TRBJ2-7,TRBV18,NA,NA,CASSPGTPLREQYF,TGTGCCAGCTCCCCCGGGACACCGCTTCGGGAGCAGTACTTC
TRBJ2-5,TRBV7-2,NA,TRBD1,CASSLSLGGSTQYF,TGTGCCAGCAGCTTATCACTAGGGGGCTCCACCCAGTACTTC
TRBJ2-2,TRBV10-3,NA,TRBD2,CAISATSGGTGELFF,TGTGCCATCAGTGCCACTAGCGGGGGTACCGGGGAGCTGTTTTTT
TRBJ2-2,TRBV5-4,NA,NA,CASSRRERGELFF,TGTGCCAGCAGCCGGAGAGAAAGGGGGGAGCTGTTTTTT
TRBJ2-7,TRBV10-3,NA,TRBD2,CAISVGLAEGYEQYF,TGTGCCATCAGTGTAGGGCTAGCGGAGGGGTACGAGCAGTACTTC
TRBJ1-1,TRBV2,NA,TRBD1,CASEGAGGTEAFF,TGTGCCAGCGAGGGGGCTGGGGGCACTGAAGCTTTCTTT
TRBJ1-6,TRBV5-4,NA,NA,CASSFPGRDSPLHF,TGTGCCAGCAGCTTTCCGGGGAGGGATTCACCCCTCCACTTT
TRBJ2-2,TRBV7-2,few,TRBD2,CASSLTSGLNTGELFF,TGTGCCAGCAGCTTAACTAGCGGGCTGAACACCGGGGAGCTGTTTTTT
TRBJ1-2,TRBV6-1,few,TRBD1,CASIWTGGDYGYTF,TGTGCCAGCATTTGGACAGGGGGTGACTATGGCTACACCTTC
TRBJ2-5,TRBV7-9,NA,TRBD1,CASSRQGETQYF,TGTGCCAGCAGCCGACAGGGAGAGACCCAGTACTTC
TRBJ2-1,TRBV7-2,NA,TRBD2,CASSPSAGGLYNEQFF,TGTGCCAGCAGCCCCAGCGCGGGGGGCCTCTACAATGAGCAGTTCTTC
TRBJ2-3,TRBV29-1,NA,NA,CSASPTDTQYF,TGCAGCGCCTCCCCGACAGATACGCAGTATTTT
TRBJ2-7,TRBV4-1,NA,TRBD1,CASSPGQGFYEQYF,TGCGCCAGCAGCCCCGGACAGGGTTTCTACGAGCAGTACTTC
TRBJ1-1,TRBV5-4,NA,TRBD1,CASSPTPRGQGKKEDTEAFF,TGTGCCAGCAGCCCAACCCCCCGGGGACAGGGCAAAAAAGAGGACACTGAAGCTTTCTTT
TRBJ2-2,TRBV12-2,NA,NA,CAPQGGELFF,TGTGCTCCTCAGGGCGGGGAGCTGTTTTTT
TRBJ1-5,TRBV30,NA,NA,CAWSPPPIAGGNQPQHF,TGTGCCTGGAGTCCACCTCCTATAGCGGGGGGTAACCAGCCCCAGCATTTT
TRBJ2-5,TRBV29-1,NA,TRBD1,CSVGTGAQETQYF,TGCAGCGTTGGGACAGGGGCCCAAGAGACCCAGTACTTC
TRBJ2-1,TRBV7-3,NA,TRBD2,CASSRGLAGSSYNEQFF,TGTGCCAGCAGCCGGGGACTAGCGGGGTCCTCCTACAATGAGCAGTTCTTC
TRBJ2-7,TRBV10-1,NA,TRBD1,CASSDSGQVYEQYF,TGCGCCAGCAGTGATTCGGGACAGGTCTACGAGCAGTACTTC
TRBJ2-3,TRBV6-6,NA,NA,CASRGGAYTQYF,TGTGCCAGCAGAGGAGGAGCGTATACGCAGTATTTT
TRBJ2-3,TRBV10-2,NA,TRBD2,CATSAGRADTQYF,TGCGCCACCTCGGCTGGGAGGGCAGATACGCAGTATTTT
TRBJ1-4,TRBV9,few,NA,CASSGHTGEKLFF,TGTGCCAGCAGCGGGCACACGGGAGAAAAACTGTTTTTT
TRBJ1-3,TRBV7-2,NA,NA,CASSLLRGGRSGNTIYF,TGTGCCAGCAGCCTCCTTAGGGGGGGCCGATCTGGAAACACCATATATTTT
TRBJ2-3,TRBV7-8,NA,NA,CASSLARRGRFDTQYF,TGTGCCAGCAGCTTAGCGAGGAGGGGGCGCTTTGATACGCAGTATTTT
TRBJ2-3,TRBV10-3,NA,TRBD2,CAISASGSTDTQYF,TGTGCCATCAGCGCTAGCGGGAGCACAGATACGCAGTATTTT
TRBJ2-7,TRBV13,few,TRBD1,CASSNRGQGSYEQYF,TGTGCCAGCAGCAATAGGGGACAGGGATCATACGAGCAGTACTTC
TRBJ2-5,TRBV11-3,once,NA,CASSAGQPGRETQYF,TGTGCCAGCAGCGCTGGACAGCCGGGTAGGGAGACCCAGTACTTC
TRBJ2-7,TRBV7-2,NA,NA,CASSPRRASGEQYF,TGTGCCAGCAGCCCCCGGCGGGCCAGTGGCGAGCAGTACTTC
TRBJ2-7,TRBV30,once,NA,CAWSSGGDFHEQYF,TGTGCCTGGAGTTCCGGCGGGGACTTCCACGAGCAGTACTTC
TRBJ2-2,TRBV29-1,NA,TRBD1,CSVRQGANTGELFF,TGCAGCGTCCGACAGGGGGCGAACACCGGGGAGCTGTTTTTT
TRBJ2-1,TRBV7-2,NA,TRBD2,CASSVGTSGSISYNEQFF,TGTGCCAGCAGCGTCGGGACTAGCGGGAGTATCTCCTACAATGAGCAGTTCTTC
TRBJ2-1,TRBV30,NA,TRBD2,CAWRGYAGGPRNEQFF,TGTGCCTGGAGGGGGTACGCGGGAGGGCCTAGGAATGAGCAGTTCTTC
TRBJ2-5,TRBV4-3,NA,TRBD2,CASSPGLGRPPQTQYF,TGCGCCAGCAGCCCGGGACTAGGTCGCCCGCCCCAGACCCAGTACTTC
TRBJ2-7,TRBV27,few,TRBD1,CASSSGQGIYEQYF,TGTGCCAGCAGTTCGGGACAGGGGATCTACGAGCAGTACTTC
TRBJ1-1,TRBV10-3,NA,NA,CAISRPQGPEAFF,TGTGCCATCAGTCGACCCCAGGGGCCTGAAGCTTTCTTT
TRBJ2-5,TRBV18,NA,NA,CASSPALALRETQYF,TGTGCCAGCTCACCAGCATTAGCACTTCGGGAGACCCAGTACTTC
TRBJ2-1,TRBV7-2,NA,NA,CASNVQGRSSYNEQFF,TGTGCCAGCAACGTACAGGGGAGGAGTTCCTACAATGAGCAGTTCTTC
TRBJ2-1,TRBV9,NA,NA,CASSPRPFSSYNEQFF,TGTGCCAGCAGCCCGCGCCCCTTTAGCTCCTACAATGAGCAGTTCTTC
TRBJ2-1,TRBV5-1,NA,TRBD1,CASSIDRGNEQFF,TGCGCCAGCAGCATTGACAGGGGCAATGAGCAGTTCTTC
TRBJ2-1,TRBV4-3,NA,TRBD2,CASSQVPRGSGTYNEQFF,TGCGCCAGCAGCCAAGTTCCCCGGGGTAGCGGGACCTACAATGAGCAGTTCTTC
TRBJ2-2,TRBV4-1,NA,NA,CASSQDLGGRTNTGELFF,TGCGCCAGCAGCCAAGATCTTGGGGGGAGGACGAACACCGGGGAGCTGTTTTTT
TRBJ1-3,TRBV5-1,NA,NA,CASSLEGGSSGNTIYF,TGCGCCAGCAGCTTGGAAGGAGGGAGCTCTGGAAACACCATATATTTT
TRBJ2-1,TRBV19,once,TRBD2,CASSIDGGGLAGGHRNEQFF,TGTGCCAGTAGTATAGATGGGGGGGGACTAGCGGGAGGGCACAGAAATGAGCAGTTCTTC
TRBJ2-7,TRBV25-1,NA,NA,CASRDIGTNSYEQYF,TGTGCCAGCAGGGACATTGGGACAAACTCCTACGAGCAGTACTTC
TRBJ1-2,TRBV7-2,NA,TRBD1,CASSLVTMGQNGYTF,TGTGCCAGCAGCTTAGTGACTATGGGACAGAATGGCTACACCTTC
TRBJ1-2,TRBV2,NA,NA,CASTREIGVDYGYTF,TGTGCCAGCACCAGAGAGATAGGGGTGGACTATGGCTACACCTTC
TRBJ2-7,TRBV6-5,few,TRBD1,CASRAGGEGLEQYF,TGTGCCAGCAGGGCAGGGGGAGAGGGCCTCGAGCAGTACTTC
TRBJ1-4,TRBV5-6,NA,NA,CASSLGQVDEKLFF,TGTGCCAGCAGCTTGGGGCAGGTGGATGAAAAACTGTTTTTT